This TCR beta chain was sequenced during a study of blood T cell repertoires in COVID-19 (dated by TCRdb to the early 2020s). For the study in its entirety: Samples from collaborators originated in the United States, Italy and Spain and spanned both the acute and convalescent phases of COVID-19. The prospective study material was composed of cDNA or gDNA derived from T cells, B-cell-depleted T cells, or PBMCs. Nearly every sample came with metadata listing a de-identified subject ID, COVID-19 status, age in years and sex. Where available, HLA class I and class II types were obtained from metadata supplied by the sample provider rather than from assay-based typing. The repertoires were made available in a free public database intended to serve as a resource for research on the immune response to SARS-CoV-2. Subjects who had been exposed to COVID-19, were actively infected with it, or had recovered from it provided the deeply sampled blood TCRbeta repertoires that made up the dataset. Samples were obtained from the ongoing ImmuneRACE study (first 160 participants) and from about 1,300 subjects provided by 6 global collaborators.

The CDR3 covers 14 residues, taking in both the cysteine and the phenylalanine. Kept here is only the CDR3 DNA, which spans 42 bases and is read in frame from base 1. V drops 4 bases and J drops 6 bases, leaving 11 bases in between. CDR1 SGDLS and CDR2 YYNGEE were looked up in the germline V gene. Findings and caveats that apply to the study as a whole: Clinical and demographic metadata were provided uncurated, with the amount varying by source and participant.

The immunoSEQ Assay, a bias-controlled multiplex PCR, was used to amplify TCRbeta CDR3 regions from genomic DNA. Turning to the authors' computational methods: Nucleated cell counts per sample were estimated from amplification of reference gene primers within the assay. Sequence reads were collapsed and filtered to measure the absolute abundance of every unique TCRbeta CDR3 rearrangement. For each sample, productive Simpson clonality was calculated as the square root of Simpson's diversity index across productive rearrangements. Drawn from immuneACCESS, this table holds only the in-frame rearrangements with V and J called that TCRdb kept. Clones are partly lost; checked studies trace under half to an unresolved V gene and leave the rest unexplained. The V and J calls and clone size come from that table; D and trimming were worked out from the DNA. The sample table records under 150,000 clones; around 84% of these occur just once. The top ten clonotypes cover less than 15% of the sample.

Comments on this clone: Its antigen has not been determined. Nothing much larger sits one base from this clone, and base qualities are not available.

Whole blood was collected in K2EDTA tubes by collaborating institutions according to the institutions' own protocols. For TCRbeta analysis, collaborator samples were shipped as frozen whole blood, as isolated PBMCs, or as DNA extracted from either sample type. The sample consisted of peripheral blood. The rearranged chain carries TRBV9 and TRBJ1-6; the D segment cannot be called with confidence. The source of this sequence is a human donor in a cohort sampled during active COVID-19. The DNA is as follows: TGTGCCAGCAGCACAGCAATAAGTAATTCACCCCTCCACTTT. Its protein is CASSTAISNSPLHF.